The source of this TCR beta chain is a study of T cells after yellow fever vaccination (dated by TCRdb to about 2019). Study-level background: Libraries from fractions with low cell numbers were prepared with the SMART-Seq v4 Ultra Low Input RNA kit. Bulk PBMC replicates and cell subsets were isolated from blood drawn at multiple timepoints before and after both primary and secondary immunization. To follow T-cell clones before and after primary and booster YFV17D yellow fever vaccination, bulk TCR alpha and beta repertoires were sequenced over time. Two healthy male donors, one aged 18 to 30 and one aged 30 to 40 years, were included in the cohort. Here is what the overall study found, with its caveats: A small share of clonotypes was detected in both CD4 and CD8 compartments, with the overlap likely arising from convergent recombination. Most clones expanded after primary vaccination were re-detected after the booster (almost 98% of CD4 and 88% of CD8), suggesting broad memory maintenance. The secondary T-cell response was weaker than the primary response but faster, peaking on day 5 instead of day 15. Computational filtering was required because FACS-sorted repertoires could contain abundant contaminating clonotypes from the bulk population. Because only two donors were included in the study, the extent to which the findings can be generalized is limited.

This clonotype was seen repeatedly, ten times or more. There is no known antigen for this receptor. Base qualities are not recorded, but no much larger clone differs from it by a single base. The sample's treatment or condition label, decoded: live attenuated yellow fever vaccine strain. A standard Ficoll-Paque protocol was used to isolate PBMCs from peripheral blood. Dynabeads CD4 and CD8 positive selection kits were used to isolate CD4 and CD8 T-cell fractions. RNA was extracted with TriZol from bulk PBMCs, CD4 and CD8 fractions, and dextramer-positive and dextramer-negative fractions. Measured from the cysteine to the phenylalanine, the CDR3 is 16 residues long. The entry retains the CDR3 DNA only, 48 bases that are in frame from base 1. The germline V gene specifies SGHTA as CDR1 and FQGNSA as CDR2. V and J are trimmed by 5 bases and 7 bases, and the gene matches miss 12 bases of the junction. Instrument used: Illumina NovaSeq 6000. TCR cDNA was synthesized by 5'RACE template switching, which introduced a universal primer site and unique molecular identifiers. Priming for cDNA synthesis came from both the TCR alpha and TCR beta constant segments. Library amplification involved two PCR steps, and the second step added sample barcodes and sequencing adapters. Sequencing of libraries was performed on Illumina HiSeq 2500 (2x100 bp) or NovaSeq (2x150 bp). On the authors' methods: MIGEC was used to demultiplex reads and collapse the reads into UMI consensus sequences, and MiXCR was used for V(D)J alignment. Vaccine-responding clonotypes were identified with edgeR using replicate PBMC samples, with FDR below 0.01 and a log2 fold change above 5 up to day 15 being required. Bulk clonotypes were assigned CD4 or CD8 identity according to which sequenced CD4 or CD8 repertoire held them at higher abundance. TCRdb ran its own pipeline on the public reads, namely fastp trimming at Q25 and MiXCR clone calling, and kept in-frame beta chains. Entries that share a CDR3 protein sequence are merged under the most common genes and DNA. The V and J calls reflect TCRdb's pipeline rather than the authors' work. The sample table shows about 340,000 distinct CDR3 sequences, and under 15% are seen once. Roughly 3.1% of the sample is in the top ten clones.

The sample in question was CD4+ T cells sorted from PBMCs, obtained 15 days after the yellow fever booster vaccination. The chain employs TRBV7-2 and TRBJ2-5; 11 nucleotides in the junction match TRBD2. This clonotype was sampled from a man aged 18 to 30 who received the YFV17D yellow fever vaccine. The CDR3 region reads CASSAPGSGGVGTQYF. The nucleotide sequence is TGTGCCAGCAGCGCCCCGGGTAGCGGGGGGGTCGGGACCCAGTACTTC. The full variable domain, completed from the reference TRBV7-2 and TRBJ2-5 proteins outside the CDR3, reads GAGVSQSPSNKVTEKGKDVELRCDPISGHTALYWYRQSLGQGLEFLIYFQGNSAPDKSGLPSDRFSAERTGGSVSTLTIQRTQQEDSAVYLCASSAPGSGGVGTQYFGPGTRLLVL.